A single sample gave rise to the 31 T cell receptor beta chains below, sequenced in a study of type 1 regulatory T cells. TCRdb redid the calling of the reads with MiXCR, one entry per CDR3 protein. The data hold approximately 100,000 distinct CDR3 sequences, with roughly 31% observed a single time. The source material was CD4+ T cells, either the whole sample or a sorted fraction (not recorded which). Source of these receptors: a human donor in good health.

V gene TRBV7-2 combines with J gene TRBJ1-6; 8 bases line up with TRBD1. V dropped 5 bases and J dropped 9; count of bases not matched to a gene: 15. CDR1 and CDR2 from the germline V gene are SGHTA and FQGNSA. This CDR3 has 17 amino acids. DNA of the CDR3: TGTGCCAGCAGCCCTTCCCCGACAGGGGCTTGGGGTTCACCCCTCCACTTT. The encoded protein is CASSPSPTGAWGSPLHF. The full variable domain, its missing parts supplied by reference TRBV7-2 and TRBJ1-6, is GAGVSQSPSNKVTEKGKDVELRCDPISGHTALYWYRQSLGQGLEFLIYFQGNSAPDKSGLPSDRFSAERTGGSVSTLTIQRTQQEDSAVYLCASSPSPTGAWGSPLHFGNGTRLTVT.

V is TRBV7-2 and J is TRBJ1-5; D remains unclear. V lost 1 base and J 6 bases, leaving 7 bases between the germline ends. CDR3 size: 13 residues. Germline V gene sequence: CDR1 SGHTA, CDR2 FQGNSA. This CDR3 is CASSLDRVQPQHF. CDR3 coding DNA: TGTGCCAGCAGCTTAGATCGGGTTCAGCCCCAGCATTTT.

The sample holds a few counts of this clonotype. Here the CDR3 DNA reads TGCGCCAGCAGCTCCCCAAGTTTGGCGAACACTGAAGCTTTCTTT. This translates into CASSSPSLANTEAFF. The chain joins TRBV5-1 to TRBJ1-1; D not certain. The V and J ends lost 3 bases and 1 base respectively, with 13 bases between them. Germline assignment: CDR1 SGHRS and CDR2 YFSETQ. The CDR3 totals 15 residues. Full variable domain (rest looked up from reference TRBV5-1 and TRBJ1-1): KAGVTQTPRYLIKTRGQQVTLSCSPISGHRSVSWYQQTPGQGLQFLFEYFSETQRNKGNFPGRFSGRQFSNSRSEMNVSTLELGDSALYLCASSSPSLANTEAFFGQGTRLTVV.

The J gene is TRBJ1-1, the V gene TRBV6-1; D unresolved. This CDR3 has 12 residues. The ends were cut back, 3 bases at V and 3 bases at J, with 5 bases in the middle. Germline CDR1 and CDR2: MNHNS and SASEGT. The CDR3 DNA follows: TGTGCCAGCAGTGACAGCTACACTGAAGCTTTCTTT. This sequence encodes CASSDSYTEAFF.

The CDR3 DNA sequence: TGTGCCAGCAGTGAGTACAGGGGGATAGATGAAAAACTGTTTTTT. It yields the protein CASSEYRGIDEKLFF. V and J are TRBV6-1 and TRBJ1-4; TRBD1 matches 8 bases. V gave up 3 bases and J gave up 6 bases; unmatched junction bases: 6. Germline V gene lookup returns CDR1 MNHNS and CDR2 SASEGT. This CDR3 has 15 residues.

V gene TRBV5-1 combines with J gene TRBJ2-2; D possibly corresponds to TRBD2 (6 bases). V was pared by 0 bases and J by 4 bases, with 10 bases between. The CDR3 sequence is 15 residues long. CDR1 and CDR2 (germline): SGHRS, YFSETQ. DNA of the CDR3: TGCGCCAGCAGCTTGGCGCGAGCGGGCACCGGGGAGCTGTTTTTT. It is translated as CASSLARAGTGELFF.

V and J are TRBV7-9 and TRBJ1-1, with D possibly being TRBD1 (5 bases). Germline CDR1 and CDR2: SEHNR and FQNEAQ (reference sequence). The CDR3 sequence is 17 residues long. V was cut by 5 bases and J by 1 base, with 20 bases left in between. CDR3: CASSPPMGPKENTEAFF. The CDR3 DNA is TGTGCCAGCAGCCCCCCCATGGGACCCAAAGAGAACACTGAAGCTTTCTTT.

There are many counts of this clonotype. The rearrangement links TRBV29-1 to TRBJ1-2, with a tentative D call TRBD1 (6 bases). This CDR3 is built from 12 residues. Trimming cost V 3 bases and J 8 bases, with 13 bases left between them. The germline gives CDR1 SQVTM, CDR2 ANQGSEA. The CDR3 sequence is CSVETGAWGYTF. The CDR3 DNA sequence: TGCAGCGTTGAGACGGGGGCGTGGGGCTACACCTTC.

This clonotype was observed a single time. The V gene is TRBV9, the J gene TRBJ2-2; D is unclear. CDR3 length: 14 residues. The V gene's germline CDR1 is SGDLS and CDR2 YYNGEE. Between the trimmed V and J ends, which lost 4 bases and 5 bases, there was a span of 12 bases. The CDR3 DNA reads as TGTGCCAGCAGCTCCCGGACCGTGACCGGGGAGCTGTTTTTT. This encodes CASSSRTVTGELFF.

The chain links TRBV6-5 to TRBJ1-1, with D uncertain. This CDR3 is built from 15 residues. Trimming removed 7 bases at V and 2 bases at J, with 17 bases between. Per germline, CDR1 MNHEY and CDR2 SVGAGI. The CDR3 DNA reads as TGTGCCAGCACTCCTTTCTTGGACGGTAACACTGAAGCTTTCTTT. Translation: CASTPFLDGNTEAFF.

This chain uses TRBV7-2 with TRBJ1-5; D is undetermined. This CDR3 contains 17 residues. Deletions cut 4 bases from V and 2 bases from J, with 18 bases between. The germline gives CDR1 SGHTA, CDR2 FQGNSA. This CDR3 is CASSSLTSSSGNQPQHF. As DNA, the CDR3 is TGTGCCAGCAGCTCCCTGACTTCGAGCTCCGGCAATCAGCCCCAGCATTTT.

The chain is built from TRBV7-9 and TRBJ2-3; 7 positions agree with TRBD2. V dropped 5 bases and J dropped 2; count of bases not matched to a gene: 19. This CDR3 contains 19 residues. The V gene's germline CDR1 is SEHNR and CDR2 FQNEAQ (reference sequence). This CDR3 is CASSPVRGGRNKNTDTQYF. CDR3 sequence (DNA): TGTGCCAGCAGCCCAGTTCGGGGAGGGAGAAACAAGAACACAGATACGCAGTATTTT.

This clonotype was seen only a few times. This chain links TRBV9 with TRBJ2-3; TRBD2 agrees at 7 bases. The CDR3 has 13 residues. Trimming removed 6 bases from V and 6 bases from J; junction bases left unmatched: 7. Germline CDR1 is SGDLS and CDR2 is YYNGEE. The CDR3 sequence: CASKAISGDTQYF. CDR3 in DNA: TGTGCCAGCAAAGCAATTAGCGGGGATACGCAGTATTTT.

There are a few counts of this clonotype. V and J are TRBV28 and TRBJ1-1; possible D gene TRBD1, 6 bases. V shed 8 bases and J shed 1 base, with 20 bases lying between them. This CDR3 has 16 residues. CDR1 and CDR2 (germline): MDHEN, SYDVKM. The CDR3 is CASVPWSVGANTEAFF. The CDR3 DNA sequence: TGTGCCAGCGTACCTTGGTCGGTGGGGGCGAACACTGAAGCTTTCTTT.

This clonotype has just a few counts. V and J are TRBV4-3 and TRBJ2-1; 8 positions match TRBD2. CDR1 and CDR2 from the germline V gene are LGHNA and YSLEER. This CDR3 contains 18 residues. V was clipped by 0 bases and J by 8 bases; unmatched bases: 15. The DNA for the CDR3 is TGCGCCAGCAGCCAAGATTGGGCGGGAGCGGGAGAGGCTGATGAGCAGTTCTTC. Its protein product is CASSQDWAGAGEADEQFF.

The rearrangement uses TRBV7-2 and TRBJ1-5, with a tentative D call TRBD1 (5 bases). Germline CDR1 and CDR2: SGHTA and FQGNSA. The CDR3 runs to 13 residues. The CDR3 DNA is TGTGCGGAAAGTGGGGGGATGGATCAGCCCCAGCATTTT. Protein product: CAESGGMDQPQHF.

This chain links TRBV20-1 with TRBJ2-3; D is uncertain. CDR1 and CDR2 from the germline V gene are DFQATT and SNEGSKA (reference sequence). The CDR3 is 12 amino acids. The V gene lost 7 bases and the J gene lost 6 bases, with 14 bases spanning the gap. The CDR3 DNA is TGCAGTGGGTCCGAGGAAACGGATACGCAGTATTTT. Amino acids: CSGSEETDTQYF.

This chain uses TRBV29-1 with TRBJ2-7, with 11 bases lining up with TRBD1. This CDR3 comprises 13 residues. Trimming removed 4 bases from V and 4 bases from J; junction bases left unmatched: 3. The germline V gene encodes CDR1 SQVTM and CDR2 ANQGSEA. The CDR3 sequence: CSVVGTGGYEQYF. The CDR3 bases are TGCAGCGTTGTCGGGACAGGGGGTTACGAGCAGTACTTC.

The V call is TRBV7-2, the J call TRBJ2-1; 14 bases agree with TRBD2. V was pared by 8 bases and J by 4 bases, with 7 bases of the junction left unmatched. Germline V gene sequence: CDR1 SGHTA, CDR2 FQGNSA. CDR3 size: 16 residues. The CDR3 loop is CASGRLAGGTYNEQFF. The CDR3 DNA is TGTGCCAGCGGCCGACTAGCGGGAGGGACTTACAATGAGCAGTTCTTC.

The chain uses TRBV5-1 and TRBJ2-5; maybe TRBD1 (7 bases). V shed 2 bases and J shed 0 bases, with 17 bases lying between them. In germline, CDR1 is SGHRS, CDR2 YFSETQ. The CDR3 spans 17 residues. CDR3 region: CASSFPSAGGYQETQYF. CDR3 nucleotide sequence: TGCGCCAGCAGCTTCCCCTCGGCAGGGGGGTACCAAGAGACCCAGTACTTC.

This clonotype showed up just a few times. The J gene is TRBJ1-2, the V gene TRBV7-9; D unclear. The CDR3 is 13 amino acids. The V gene's germline CDR1 is SEHNR and CDR2 FQNEAQ (reference sequence). With 8 bases removed from V and 8 bases from J, the gap between germline ends came to 18 bases. CDR3 region: CASEDGEARGYTF. Here the CDR3 DNA reads TGTGCCAGCGAGGATGGGGAAGCGCGGGGCTACACCTTC.

This chain joins TRBV7-2 and TRBJ2-1; D is unclear. The CDR3 is 15 amino acids. The germline gives CDR1 SGHTA, CDR2 FQGNSA. V lost 6 bases to trimming and J lost 0 bases, with 12 bases between them. The CDR3 is CASRSYPYSYNEQFF. The CDR3 region has the DNA TGTGCCAGCAGGTCTTACCCGTACTCCTACAATGAGCAGTTCTTC.

V gene TRBV28 combines with J gene TRBJ1-3; D gene uncertain. This CDR3 has 14 amino acids. The ends were cut back, 6 bases at V and 6 bases at J, with 15 bases in the middle. Germline values: CDR1 MDHEN, CDR2 SYDVKM. In DNA, the CDR3 is TGTGCCAGCAGCCACCCCGAGGCGACAAACACCATATATTTT. It encodes CASSHPEATNTIYF.

V gene TRBV2 combines with J gene TRBJ1-3; D unresolved. V was cut by 7 bases and J by 4 bases, with 11 bases left in between. CDR3 size: 13 residues. Looked up from germline, CDR1 is SNHLY and CDR2 is FYNNEI. CDR3 bases: TGTGCCAGCACCATCGACATCGGAAACACCATATATTTT. Protein sequence: CASTIDIGNTIYF.

This clonotype showed up many times. The chain carries TRBV7-2 and TRBJ2-5; 8 bases are shared with TRBD2. The CDR3 extends over 14 amino acids. The germline gives CDR1 SGHTA, CDR2 FQGNSA. The V gene end was trimmed by 4 bases and the J gene end by 4 bases; junction bases not matched to a gene: 5. Written as DNA, the CDR3 is TGTGCCAGCAGCTCAAGGAGCGGGGGAGAGACCCAGTACTTC. It encodes CASSSRSGGETQYF.

The rearrangement links TRBV29-1 to TRBJ2-2, with no clear D. CDR1 and CDR2 from the germline V gene are SQVTM and ANQGSEA. V was pared by 4 bases and J by 6 bases, with 12 bases between. The length of the CDR3 is 13 residues. Here the CDR3 DNA reads TGCAGCGTTGTCCCCGTTGTCCCCGGGGAGCTGTTTTTT. This translates into CSVVPVVPGELFF.

In the case of this clonotype: The junction shows a germline mismatch at one end, possibly a read error. The rearrangement uses TRBV7-8 and TRBJ2-7, with D possibly matching TRBD1 (6 bases). CDR1 and CDR2 from the germline V gene are SGHVS and FQNEAQ. This CDR3 is 14 amino acids long. CDR3 sequence reads: CAGSIKRQAYEQYF. Written as DNA, the CDR3 is TGTGCCGGCAGTATCAAGAGACAGGCCTACGAGCAGTACTTC.

This clonotype was observed a few times. V and J are TRBV6-2 or TRBV6-3 and TRBJ2-5; the D gene could be TRBD1 or TRBD2 (5 bases each). The germline V and J ends were trimmed by 8 bases and 3 bases, with 13 bases remaining between them. The CDR3 contains 13 residues. Germline V lookup: CDR1 MNHEY, CDR2 SVGEGT. CDR3 sequence: CASEGSAKETQYF. The CDR3 nucleotides are TGTGCCAGCGAGGGGAGCGCAAAAGAGACCCAGTACTTC.

The chain carries TRBV19 and TRBJ2-3; 11 positions match TRBD2. The germline V gene has CDR1 LNHDA and CDR2 SQIVND (reference sequence). The J segment lost 1 base and the V segment lost 1 base, leaving 4 bases of the junction unmatched. The CDR3 is made up of 17 amino acids. CDR3 sequence: CASSIATSGSGTDTQYF. CDR3 sequence (DNA): TGTGCCAGTAGTATAGCCACTAGCGGGAGCGGCACAGATACGCAGTATTTT.

The chain links TRBV19 to TRBJ2-4; D may correspond to TRBD1 or TRBD2 (5 bases each). CDR1 and CDR2 from the germline V gene are LNHDA and SQIVND (reference sequence). Deletions cut 5 bases from V and 7 bases from J, with 9 bases between. The CDR3 sequence is 12 residues long. The CDR3 sequence is CASSFRENIQYF. The CDR3 coding sequence is TGTGCCAGTAGTTTCAGGGAGAACATTCAGTACTTC.

The CDR3 DNA reads as TGTGCCAGCAGCGCGACAGGGGGCTCGTACACCGGGGAGCTGTTTTTT. This encodes CASSATGGSYTGELFF. This chain uses TRBV5-4 with TRBJ2-2, with 10 bases aligning to TRBD1. J gave up 3 bases and V 4 bases, and 6 bases lay outside the gene matches. Looked up from germline, CDR1 is SGHNT and CDR2 is YYREEE (reference sequence). The CDR3 is made up of 16 amino acids.